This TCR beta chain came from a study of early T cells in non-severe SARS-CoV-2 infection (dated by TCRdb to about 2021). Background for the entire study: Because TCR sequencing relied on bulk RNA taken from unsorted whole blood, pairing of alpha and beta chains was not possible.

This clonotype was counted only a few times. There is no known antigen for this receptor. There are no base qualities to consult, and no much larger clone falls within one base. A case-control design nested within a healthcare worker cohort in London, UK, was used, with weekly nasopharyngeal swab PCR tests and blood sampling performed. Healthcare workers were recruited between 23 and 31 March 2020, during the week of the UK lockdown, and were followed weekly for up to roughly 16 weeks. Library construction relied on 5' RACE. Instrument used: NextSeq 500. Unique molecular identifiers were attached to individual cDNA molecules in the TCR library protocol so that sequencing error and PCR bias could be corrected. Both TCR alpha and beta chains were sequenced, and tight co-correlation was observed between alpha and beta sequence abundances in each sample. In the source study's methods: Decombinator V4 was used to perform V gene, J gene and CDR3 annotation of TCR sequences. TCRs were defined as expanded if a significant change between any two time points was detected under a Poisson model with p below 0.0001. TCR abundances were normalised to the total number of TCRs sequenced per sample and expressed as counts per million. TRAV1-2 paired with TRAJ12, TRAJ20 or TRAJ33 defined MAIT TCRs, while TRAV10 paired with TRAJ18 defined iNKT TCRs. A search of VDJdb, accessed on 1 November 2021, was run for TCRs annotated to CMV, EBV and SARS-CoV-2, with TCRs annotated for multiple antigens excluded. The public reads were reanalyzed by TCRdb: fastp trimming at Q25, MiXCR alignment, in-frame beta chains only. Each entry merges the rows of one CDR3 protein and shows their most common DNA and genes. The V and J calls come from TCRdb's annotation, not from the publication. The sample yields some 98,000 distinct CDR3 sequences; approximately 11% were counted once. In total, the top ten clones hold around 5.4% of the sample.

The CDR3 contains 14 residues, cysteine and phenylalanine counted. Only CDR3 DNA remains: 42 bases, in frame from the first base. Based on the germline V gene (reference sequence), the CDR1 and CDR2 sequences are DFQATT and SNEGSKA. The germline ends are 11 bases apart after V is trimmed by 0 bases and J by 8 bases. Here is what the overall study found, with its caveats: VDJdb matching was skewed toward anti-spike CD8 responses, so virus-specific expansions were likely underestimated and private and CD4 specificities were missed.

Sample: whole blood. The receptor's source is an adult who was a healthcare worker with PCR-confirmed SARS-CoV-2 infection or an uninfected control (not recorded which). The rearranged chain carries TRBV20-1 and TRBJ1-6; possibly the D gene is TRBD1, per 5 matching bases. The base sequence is TGCAGTGCTAGAGATGGGGGGAGGCATTCACCCCTCCACTTT. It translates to CSARDGGRHSPLHF.